A selection of T cell receptor beta chains follows, all from one sample in a study of shared clonotypes between healthy human individuals. The data were produced by immunoSEQ multiplex PCR, yet TCRdb's version contains in-frame clones alone and is incomplete. Of about 520,000 clones listed, 70% to 80% are singletons. The sequencing sample was made of PBMCs. These receptors were taken from a woman between 40 and 50 years old in good health. Some clones in this sample may be carry-over from other donors' samples. The CDR3 runs from the conserved cysteine through the conserved F or W. D genes are given only for firm matches. Where a row states a size, it is once, few, many or the class of an expanded clone; other rows omit it.

size: NA; V: TRBV10-3; D: NA; J: TRBJ2-1; CDR3: CAISEHNEQFF; DNA: TGTGCCATCAGTGAGCACAATGAGCAGTTCTTC
size: NA; V: TRBV2; D: TRBD1; J: TRBJ2-5; CDR3: CASSYRQGAMGETQYF; DNA: TGTGCCAGCAGTTACCGACAGGGGGCGATGGGGGAGACCCAGTACTTC
size: NA; V: TRBV30; D: NA; J: TRBJ1-1; CDR3: CAWSVAQTKAFF; DNA: TGTGCCTGGAGTGTGGCCCAGACGAAAGCTTTCTTT
size: NA; V: TRBV5-4; D: TRBD2; J: TRBJ2-1; CDR3: CASSFRLAGDYNEQFF; DNA: TGTGCCAGCAGCTTTAGACTAGCGGGAGACTACAATGAGCAGTTCTTC
size: NA; V: TRBV18; D: TRBD1; J: TRBJ2-5; CDR3: CASSPQGRQGAQETQYF; DNA: TGTGCCAGCTCACCCCAGGGAAGACAGGGGGCCCAAGAGACCCAGTACTTC
size: NA; V: TRBV30; D: NA; J: TRBJ1-3; CDR3: CAWSPRNTIYF; DNA: TGTGCCTGGAGTCCCAGAAACACCATATATTTT
size: NA; V: TRBV10-2; D: NA; J: TRBJ2-5; CDR3: CASSRDWQETQYF; DNA: TGCGCCAGCAGTCGGGACTGGCAAGAGACCCAGTACTTC
size: medium-sized; V: TRBV7-9; D: TRBD1; J: TRBJ2-7; CDR3: CASSRRQGGEQYF; DNA: TGTGCCAGCAGCAGGAGACAGGGGGGCGAGCAGTACTTC
size: NA; V: TRBV11-2; D: NA; J: TRBJ2-1; CDR3: CASSLEGYQNEQFF; DNA: TGTGCCAGCAGCTTAGAGGGCTACCAGAATGAGCAGTTCTTC
size: once; V: TRBV2; D: NA; J: TRBJ2-5; CDR3: CASSPQGGDVYVGETQYF; DNA: TGTGCCAGCAGTCCCCAAGGGGGGGATGTTTATGTGGGAGAGACCCAGTACTTC
size: NA; V: TRBV5-4; D: TRBD2; J: TRBJ2-7; CDR3: CASSPGGLAGVYEQYF; DNA: TGTGCCAGCAGCCCGGGCGGACTAGCGGGAGTCTACGAGCAGTACTTC
size: NA; V: TRBV28; D: NA; J: TRBJ1-5; CDR3: CASSSVMKPQHF; DNA: TGTGCCAGCAGTTCGGTGATGAAGCCCCAGCATTTT
size: NA; V: TRBV6-1; D: NA; J: TRBJ1-5; CDR3: CASSEGAQPQHF; DNA: TGTGCCAGCAGTGAAGGGGCTCAGCCCCAGCATTTT
size: NA; V: TRBV18; D: NA; J: TRBJ1-2; CDR3: CASSPVLVGYGYTF; DNA: TGTGCCAGCTCACCAGTACTGGTTGGGTATGGCTACACCTTC
size: NA; V: TRBV4-3; D: TRBD1; J: TRBJ2-5; CDR3: CASSQQPGTGGETQYF; DNA: TGCGCCAGCAGCCAGCAACCCGGGACAGGGGGAGAGACCCAGTACTTC
size: NA; V: TRBV5-1; D: TRBD2; J: TRBJ2-5; CDR3: CASSLEVAGGLETQYF; DNA: TGCGCCAGCAGCTTGGAGGTAGCGGGAGGGTTGGAGACCCAGTACTTC
size: NA; V: TRBV27; D: TRBD1; J: TRBJ2-1; CDR3: CASSVEGAPYNEQFF; DNA: TGTGCCAGCAGTGTCGAGGGGGCCCCCTACAATGAGCAGTTCTTC
size: once; V: TRBV19; D: NA; J: TRBJ1-3; CDR3: CASSMAGMAGNTIYF; DNA: TGTGCCAGTAGTATGGCAGGCATGGCTGGAAACACCATATATTTT
size: NA; V: TRBV11-1; D: TRBD2; J: TRBJ2-7; CDR3: CASSRTSGGSYEQYF; DNA: TGTGCCAGCAGCAGAACTAGCGGGGGTTCCTACGAGCAGTACTTC
size: once; V: TRBV7-2; D: NA; J: TRBJ1-5; CDR3: CASSLGGGMPQHF; DNA: TGTGCCAGCAGCTTGGGAGGGGGAATGCCCCAGCATTTT
size: NA; V: TRBV11-3; D: NA; J: TRBJ2-1; CDR3: CASSYEQGSYNEQFF; DNA: TGTGCCAGCAGCTACGAACAGGGTTCCTACAATGAGCAGTTCTTC
size: NA; V: TRBV28; D: TRBD2; J: TRBJ2-1; CDR3: CASRPTGGHEQFF; DNA: TGTGCCAGCAGGCCAACGGGAGGACATGAGCAGTTCTTC
size: NA; V: TRBV10-2; D: TRBD2; J: TRBJ2-3; CDR3: CASSSSGSVDTQYF; DNA: TGCGCCAGCTCCTCTAGCGGGAGCGTAGATACGCAGTATTTT
size: NA; V: TRBV27; D: TRBD1; J: TRBJ2-7; CDR3: CASSTPGQGGYEQYF; DNA: TGTGCCAGCAGTACTCCGGGACAGGGAGGCTACGAGCAGTACTTC
size: once; V: TRBV30; D: NA; J: TRBJ1-6; CDR3: CAWRIQTNSPLHF; DNA: TGTGCCTGGAGGATACAGACGAATTCACCCCTCCACTTT
size: once; V: TRBV18; D: NA; J: TRBJ2-7; CDR3: CASSPGGPDYEQYF; DNA: TGTGCCAGCTCACCGGGGGGGCCCGACTACGAGCAGTACTTC
size: NA; V: TRBV30; D: TRBD2; J: TRBJ2-1; CDR3: CAWSPGTSVQPPSYNEQFF; DNA: TGTGCCTGGAGTCCGGGGACTAGCGTCCAACCTCCATCCTACAATGAGCAGTTCTTC
size: NA; V: TRBV19; D: NA; J: TRBJ1-2; CDR3: CASSIAPAGTSNYGYTF; DNA: TGTGCCAGTAGTATAGCTCCCGCGGGCACCAGTAACTATGGCTACACCTTC
size: NA; V: TRBV2; D: NA; J: TRBJ2-7; CDR3: CASSAESSEQYF; DNA: TGTGCCAGCAGTGCAGAGTCTAGCGAGCAGTACTTC
size: NA; V: TRBV7-8; D: NA; J: TRBJ2-3; CDR3: CASSFTPATDTQYF; DNA: TGTGCCAGCAGCTTTACCCCGGCCACAGATACGCAGTATTTT
size: few; V: TRBV11-2; D: TRBD1; J: TRBJ1-1; CDR3: CASSPRTGWGEAFF; DNA: TGTGCCAGCAGCCCACGGACAGGGTGGGGTGAAGCTTTCTTT
size: NA; V: TRBV28; D: NA; J: TRBJ2-7; CDR3: CAVSYGTISYEQYF; DNA: TGTGCCGTTTCTTACGGCACAATCTCCTACGAGCAGTACTTC
size: NA; V: TRBV6-5; D: NA; J: TRBJ2-7; CDR3: CASSRGGVAYEQYF; DNA: TGTGCCAGCAGCAGGGGGGGGGTAGCCTACGAGCAGTACTTC
size: NA; V: TRBV7-3; D: TRBD1; J: TRBJ1-1; CDR3: CASSRNRGPESEAFF; DNA: TGTGCCAGCAGTCGAAACAGGGGGCCAGAGAGTGAAGCTTTCTTT
size: NA; V: TRBV4-3; D: NA; J: TRBJ2-6; CDR3: CASSPSVGAYGANVLTF; DNA: TGCGCCAGCAGCCCTTCTGTAGGGGCTTATGGGGCCAACGTCCTGACTTTC
size: NA; V: TRBV4-2; D: TRBD2; J: TRBJ2-7; CDR3: CASSQETSGSLGSYEQYF; DNA: TGTGCCAGCAGCCAAGAGACTAGCGGGAGTTTGGGCTCCTACGAGCAGTACTTC
size: NA; V: TRBV9; D: TRBD2; J: TRBJ2-7; CDR3: CASSAAGGDFYEQYF; DNA: TGTGCCAGCAGCGCAGCGGGAGGGGACTTCTACGAGCAGTACTTC
size: many; V: TRBV7-9; D: TRBD1; J: TRBJ1-2; CDR3: CASSRTGEGFGYTF; DNA: TGTGCCAGCAGCCGAACAGGGGAAGGATTTGGCTACACCTTC
size: NA; V: TRBV29-1; D: NA; J: TRBJ1-2; CDR3: CSVEGTVRGILSGYTF; DNA: TGCAGCGTTGAAGGGACAGTACGAGGGATACTCTCTGGCTACACCTTC
size: once; V: TRBV4-1; D: NA; J: TRBJ2-2; CDR3: CASSQGTDPLNTGELFF; DNA: TGCGCCAGCAGCCAAGGGACAGACCCTTTGAACACCGGGGAGCTGTTTTTT
size: NA; V: TRBV11-2; D: NA; J: TRBJ2-7; CDR3: CASSHLALEQYF; DNA: TGTGCCAGCAGCCACCTTGCCCTCGAGCAGTACTTC
size: few; V: TRBV7-2; D: TRBD2; J: TRBJ2-3; CDR3: CASSSGAGGSTDTQYF; DNA: TGTGCCAGCAGCTCAGGGGCGGGAGGGAGCACAGATACGCAGTATTTT
size: NA; V: TRBV7-9; D: NA; J: TRBJ2-1; CDR3: CASSAGHGNEQFF; DNA: TGTGCCAGCAGCGCCGGACACGGGAATGAGCAGTTCTTC
size: few; V: TRBV19; D: NA; J: TRBJ2-7; CDR3: CASSIFTGKGGEQYF; DNA: TGTGCCAGTAGTATTTTTACCGGGAAGGGGGGCGAGCAGTACTTC
size: NA; V: TRBV7-8; D: NA; J: TRBJ2-5; CDR3: CASSVRTMAQETQYF; DNA: TGTGCCAGCAGCGTCCGGACAATGGCCCAAGAGACCCAGTACTTC
size: NA; V: TRBV7-9; D: NA; J: TRBJ1-4; CDR3: CASSPTENEKLFF; DNA: TGTGCCAGCAGCCCTACAGAGAATGAAAAACTGTTTTTT
size: NA; V: TRBV7-9; D: NA; J: TRBJ1-3; CDR3: CASSLAGSGNTIYF; DNA: TGTGCCAGCAGCTTAGCCGGATCTGGAAACACCATATATTTT
size: NA; V: TRBV27; D: NA; J: TRBJ2-2; CDR3: CASSPKGRVSGLNTGELFF; DNA: TGTGCCAGCAGTCCCAAGGGTCGTGTTAGCGGCTTAAACACCGGGGAGCTGTTTTTT
size: once; V: TRBV9; D: NA; J: TRBJ2-2; CDR3: CASSVDNGRITGELFF; DNA: TGTGCCAGCAGCGTAGACAACGGGAGAATAACCGGGGAGCTGTTTTTT